This entry features one TCR beta chain sequence. The antigen remains undetermined. The data were taken from a study of T cells in Graves' hyperthyroidism and ophthalmopathy. The V gene lost 4 bases and the J gene lost 4 bases, with 7 bases spanning the gap. CDR1 and CDR2 (germline): PRHDT, FYEKMQ (reference sequence). The CDR3 has 12 amino acids. Every diagnosis used clinical symptoms, serum thyroxine and TRAb, thyroid ultrasound and orbital computed tomography. Study observations and caveats: Blood also showed most of the thyroid clonotypes that were expanded above 0.001.

Template material for amplifying TCR beta CDR3 regions consisted of RNA transcripts. In the first-round RT-PCR of the TCR CDR3, the HTBI primer set was used. TCRdb used MiXCR to reprocess the multiplex PCR reads, holding one entry per CDR3 protein. The sample holds about 560,000 distinct CDR3 sequences, over 15% seen once. Sequencing input: blood. The TCR originated in a woman aged 18-35 years with Graves' hyperthyroidism. The chain combines TRBV13 with TRBJ2-5; D remains unclear. The CDR3 DNA sequence: TGTGCCAGCAGCTCAAGCCTAGAGACCCAGTACTTC. Translated, it gives CASSSSLETQYF.